This TCR beta chain derives from a study of PD-L1 blockade in urothelial cancer. The wider study: Once treatment had started, blood was analyzed at 3 weeks (second dose) and again at 6 weeks. Blood samples had a median of 141,255 T cells.

The CDR3 contains 15 residues. The germline V gene has CDR1 MNHEY and CDR2 SVGAGI. The V gene end was trimmed by 5 bases and the J gene end by 2 bases; junction bases not matched to a gene: 7. Locally advanced or metastatic urothelial carcinoma was present in patients. Sampling of each patient yielded between 1 and 8 specimens, collected pretreatment and on-treatment. Sequencing used immunoSEQ multiplex PCR; TCRdb keeps in-frame clones, though not all of them. The sample carries about 45,000 clones, about nine tenths recorded once. The chain combines TRBV6-5 with TRBJ1-1; 8 nucleotides align to TRBD1. This sample comprised PBMCs, obtained around atezolizumab (anti-PD-L1) treatment. This TCR was sampled from a man older than 75 with urothelial cancer. The CDR3 reads CASSRPSGGNTEAFF. In nucleotides, the CDR3 is TGTGCCAGCAGTCGACCCTCAGGGGGCAACACTGAAGCTTTCTTT.